This TCR beta chain was found in a study of Ad26.COV2.S vaccination and SARS-CoV-2 variants. TCRdb's table, derived via immunoSEQ multiplex PCR, lists solely in-frame clones and lacks some. The profile shows fewer than 600,000 clones, nearly 90% of them singletons. Treatment defined: roughly 20 received Ad26.COV2.S at low or high dose, single or two shots; a few received placebo; per-sample allocation not given. Specimens were obtained on day 63 following the first vaccine or placebo injection. Sequences were derived from peripheral blood, sampled in a trial of Ad26.COV2.S vaccine versus placebo. The receptor was derived from a person aged 18-60 years who received the Ad26.COV2.S COVID-19 vaccine or a placebo.

The CDR3 sequence is CASSPPGLATPGEQFF. The CDR3 nucleotides are TGTGCCAGCTCACCACCGGGGTTGGCCACGCCGGGTGAGCAGTTCTTC. The chain has TRBV18 and TRBJ2-1, with unresolved D. Trimming cost V 0 bases and J 9 bases, with 18 bases left between them. This CDR3 has 16 amino acids. Germline V gene sequence: CDR1 KGHSH, CDR2 LQKENI.